This is a list of T cell receptor beta chains from one sample in a study of T cells of healthy individuals. TCRdb reanalysed the 5' RACE reads using MiXCR and keeps one entry per CDR3 protein. There are nearly 100,000 distinct CDR3 sequences in the sample; 15% to 20% occur only once, and around 6.4% lies in the top ten. These receptors all stem from a human donor in good health. Both conserved end residues are part of each CDR3. The D gene is left open where the match is weak. Expanded clones get a size class; other rows say once, few or many, or leave the size out.

many	-	TRBJ2-2	TRBV11-1	TGTGCCAGCAGCTTAAACCACGGATCCAACACCGGGGAGCTGTTTTTT	CASSLNHGSNTGELFF
many	TRBD2	TRBJ2-7	TRBV2	TGTGCCAGCAGCGCACTAGCGGGAAGCTCCTACGAGCAGTACTTC	CASSALAGSSYEQYF
few	-	TRBJ2-5	TRBV15	TGTGCCACCAGCAGGCGTGGGGGTCAGGAGACCCAGTACTTC	CATSRRGGQETQYF
-	-	TRBJ2-7	TRBV20-1	TGCAGTGCTAACACGGGCTCCTACGAGCAGTACTTC	CSANTGSYEQYF
few	-	TRBJ1-1	TRBV20-1	TGCAGTGCTGGAGTGGTTCCCCGGAAAGCTTTCTTT	CSAGVVPRKAFF
-	-	TRBJ2-3	TRBV28	TGTGCCACAGGGTTAAACACAGATACGCAGTATTTT	CATGLNTDTQYF
few	-	TRBJ2-5	TRBV5-4	TGTGCCAGCAGCAGACCAGGGGAAGAGACCCAGTACTTC	CASSRPGEETQYF
many	TRBD2	TRBJ2-5	TRBV7-9	TGTGCCAGCGGGGATGATACTGGACTAGCGGGACAAGAGACCCAGTACTTC	CASGDDTGLAGQETQYF
few	TRBD2	TRBJ2-3	TRBV6-2/TRBV6-3	TGTGCCACCGATCGTGCCCGGACTAGCGGGAGCACAGATACGCAGTATTTT	CATDRARTSGSTDTQYF
few	-	TRBJ1-1	TRBV6-1	TGTGCCAGCAGTTACAACGTGGACAGGAACACTGAAGCTTTCTTT	CASSYNVDRNTEAFF
many	-	TRBJ2-3	TRBV28	TGTGCCAGCAGTTGGATTAGGCGGGTGAGCACAGATACGCAGTATTTT	CASSWIRRVSTDTQYF
-	-	TRBJ2-5	TRBV10-3	TGTGCCATCAGTGAGGCTAACCAAGAGACCCAGTACTTC	CAISEANQETQYF
few	-	TRBJ2-3	TRBV5-1	TGCGTCAGCGGGCGGGGAACGCGCACAGATACGCAGTATTTT	CVSGRGTRTDTQYF
few	-	TRBJ1-4	TRBV7-6	TGTGCCAGCAGCCTCGACAGTAGGGGGGAAAAACTGTTTTTT	CASSLDSRGEKLFF